The 19 T cell receptor beta chains presented below share a single source sample, sequenced in a study of blood T cells in healthy people across ages. Then a second PCR, running about 7 to 11 cycles, was carried out with a sample-barcoded 5' primer and a J-beta primer mix. TCRdb passed the 5' RACE reads through MiXCR, listing each CDR3 protein once. The sample shows hundreds of thousands of distinct CDR3 sequences, about 48% of them seen only once. The sample was blood. Receptor source: a man aged 25 to 40 in good health.

There are a few counts of this clonotype. CDR3 residues: CASSQEQGQPQHF. The CDR3 region has the DNA TGTGCCAGCAGCCAGGAGCAGGGTCAGCCCCAGCATTTT. The V and J genes are TRBV3-1 and TRBJ1-5; D perhaps matches TRBD1 (5 bases). This CDR3 contains 13 residues. Germline CDR1 and CDR2: LGHDT and YNNKEL (reference sequence). The V and J ends lost 3 bases and 6 bases respectively, with 9 bases between them.

The J gene is TRBJ2-3, the V gene TRBV27; TRBD2 aligns across 8 bases. The germline V gene encodes CDR1 MNHEY and CDR2 SMNVEV (reference sequence). This CDR3 has 15 residues. V lost 6 bases, J lost 4 bases, and 9 bases stayed unmatched. CDR3 DNA: TGTGCCAGCAGAGAGGGGACTAGGGTTTCAGATACGCAGTATTTT. It codes for CASREGTRVSDTQYF.

This clonotype was seen a handful of times. The chain links TRBV20-1 to TRBJ2-7, with D possibly matching TRBD1 (5 bases). V was clipped by 6 bases and J by 0 bases, with 15 bases between them. In germline, CDR1 is DFQATT, CDR2 SNEGSKA (reference sequence). The CDR3 covers 14 residues. The CDR3 nucleotides read TGCAGTGCGGAGAGCCAGACAGCCTCCTACGAGCAGTACTTC. The encoded protein is CSAESQTASYEQYF.

The chain is built from TRBV4-3 and TRBJ1-2; D may be TRBD1 (6 bases). Per germline, CDR1 LGHNA and CDR2 YSLEER. The V gene lost 2 bases and the J gene lost 5 bases, with 12 bases spanning the gap. The CDR3 runs to 14 residues. This CDR3 is CASSQHGGGYGYTF. The CDR3 bases are TGCGCCAGCAGCCAACATGGAGGGGGATATGGCTACACCTTC.

The table lists this clonotype with a few counts. The V gene is TRBV7-8, the J gene TRBJ2-1; unclear D gene. Deletions cut 4 bases from V and 0 bases from J, with 10 bases between. CDR3 length equals 15 residues. Germline V gene sequence: CDR1 SGHVS, CDR2 FQNEAQ. This chain's CDR3 is CASSSAFGSYNEQFF. In DNA, the CDR3 is TGTGCCAGCAGCTCGGCGTTTGGCTCCTACAATGAGCAGTTCTTC.

This clonotype was seen more than once but under ten times. The gene calls are TRBV20-1 and TRBJ2-1; TRBD2 matches at 11 bases. J gave up 4 bases and V 0 bases, and 5 bases lay outside the gene matches. Germline CDR1 and CDR2: DFQATT and SNEGSKA (reference sequence). The CDR3 has 16 amino acids. CDR3 sequence reads: CSARDVLAGGYNEQFF. The DNA of the CDR3 is TGCAGTGCTAGAGATGTCCTAGCGGGGGGATACAATGAGCAGTTCTTC.

This clonotype has a count of ten or more. This sequence joins TRBV27 and TRBJ2-7; a possible D gene is TRBD1 (6 bases). This CDR3 comprises 14 residues. Trimming removed 3 bases at V and 4 bases at J, with 13 bases between. Germline V CDR1 and CDR2: MNHEY, SMNVEV (reference sequence). The chain's CDR3 is CASSFRGPYYEQYF. CDR3 coding DNA: TGTGCCAGCAGTTTCAGGGGACCATATTACGAGCAGTACTTC.

This clonotype was seen a few times. J is TRBJ1-4 and V is TRBV4-3, with TRBD1 matching 9 bases. V was clipped by 0 bases and J by 5 bases; unmatched bases: 4. The germline V gene encodes CDR1 LGHNA and CDR2 YSLEER. The CDR3 has 16 amino acids. CDR3 sequence (DNA): TGCGCCAGCAGCCAAGATCCGGACAGGGGAAATGAAAAACTGTTTTTT. Amino acids: CASSQDPDRGNEKLFF.

The chain joins TRBV6-5 to TRBJ1-1; tentatively, D is TRBD1 (5 bases). The CDR3 loop spans 13 amino acids. Trimming took 7 bases from V and 0 from J, leaving 9 bases between them. Germline V lookup: CDR1 MNHEY, CDR2 SVGAGI. CDR3 DNA sequence: TGTGCCAGCACAGTAGGGGTGAACACTGAAGCTTTCTTT. It is translated as CASTVGVNTEAFF.

The rearrangement joins TRBV7-2 to TRBJ2-1, with 9 bases identical to TRBD2. J gave up 6 bases and V 3 bases, and 9 bases lay outside the gene matches. CDR3 length equals 16 residues. The V gene's germline CDR1 is SGHTA and CDR2 FQGNSA. This CDR3 reads CASSFLALAGTNEQFF. The CDR3 DNA is TGTGCCAGCAGCTTTCTCGCTCTAGCGGGGACCAATGAGCAGTTCTTC.

This clonotype was detected only a few times. The genes are TRBV25-1 and TRBJ2-1; 11 bases are a match to TRBD2. Per the germline V gene, CDR1 is MGHDK and CDR2 is SYGVNS. Germline trimming cut 7 bases from V and 4 bases from J; bases unmatched to any gene: 12. The CDR3 contains 17 residues. CDR3 sequence reads: CASTLGPGTSGYNEQFF. CDR3 sequence (DNA): TGTGCCAGCACACTGGGACCCGGGACTAGCGGATACAATGAGCAGTTCTTC.

The chain joins TRBV30 to TRBJ2-5; D gene unclear. Matching the DNA end better, TRBJ2-7 makes the J call doubtful. CDR1 is GTSNPN, CDR2 SVGIG, per germline (reference sequence). The CDR3 covers 12 residues. CDR3: CAWGFSSGEQYF. CDR3 in DNA: TGTGCCTGGGGCTTTTCGTCGGGCGAGCAGTACTTC.

This clonotype was recorded once. An end of the junction does not agree with germline; a read error may underlie this. The rearrangement joins TRBV28 to TRBJ2-3; no firm D call. This CDR3 is built from 15 residues. The germline gives CDR1 MDHEN, CDR2 SYDVKM. The CDR3 loop is CASSLGRPSTDTLYF. Here the CDR3 DNA reads TGTGCCAGCAGTTTGGGTCGGCCGAGCACAGATACGCTGTATTTT.

This clonotype came up many times. V gene TRBV12-3 or TRBV12-4 combines with J gene TRBJ1-2; D not certain. CDR3 length: 13 amino acids. V was trimmed by 3 bases and J by 4 bases, leaving 9 bases between them. The CDR3 nucleotides are TGTGCCAGCAGTTTCGGTCGGGGCTATGGCTACACCTTC. Its translation: CASSFGRGYGYTF.

V usage is TRBV12-3 or TRBV12-4 and J usage is TRBJ2-4; 16 bases line up with TRBD2. Judging by the DNA end, TRBJ2-7 fits better; the J call may be wrong. The CDR3 length is 16 residues. CDR3 nucleotide sequence: TGTGCCAGCAGCGGGACTAGCGGGAGGGTCTCCTACGAGCAGTACTTC. It is translated as CASSGTSGRVSYEQYF.

This clonotype was observed a handful of times. The V and J genes are TRBV15 and TRBJ2-3, with D uncertain. This CDR3 is 15 amino acids long. V dropped 3 bases and J dropped 4 bases, with 14 bases sitting between them. Germline V CDR1 and CDR2: LNHNV, YYDKDF (reference sequence). CDR3 sequence reads: CATSSPTSPSDTQYF. The CDR3 nucleotides are TGTGCCACCAGCAGCCCCACGTCCCCCTCAGATACGCAGTATTTT.

The chain carries TRBV5-1 and TRBJ1-4; 8 bases match TRBD1. The ends lost 3 bases at V and 5 bases at J; junction bases unmatched: 6. The CDR3 extends over 15 amino acids. The germline CDR1 and CDR2 sequences are SGHRS and YFSETQ. The chain's CDR3 is CASSWGQATNEKLFF. The CDR3 bases are TGCGCCAGCAGCTGGGGACAGGCCACGAATGAAAAACTGTTTTTT.

This clonotype was counted a single time. The V gene is TRBV11-2, the J gene TRBJ1-2; TRBD1 is a possible D gene (6 bases). The CDR3 covers 14 residues. Looked up from germline, CDR1 is SGHAT and CDR2 is FQNNGV. Trimming took 4 bases from V and 4 from J, leaving 13 bases between them. This chain's CDR3 is CASSSLDSFYGYTF. CDR3 nucleotides: TGTGCCAGCAGCTCCCTGGACAGCTTCTATGGCTACACCTTC. The whole variable domain, remainder taken from reference TRBV11-2 and TRBJ1-2, is EAGVAQSPRYKIIEKRQSVAFWCNPISGHATLYWYQQILGQGPKLLIQFQNNGVVDDSQLPKDRFSAERLKGVDSTLKIQPAKLEDSAVYLCASSSLDSFYGYTFGSGTRLTVV.

On this clonotype: A read error is possible here, since a much larger clone lies one base away. This chain uses TRBV20-1 with TRBJ2-1; D might be TRBD1 (6 bases). This CDR3 contains 16 residues. Trimming left V 5 bases short and J 6 bases short, with 23 bases between. Germline V gives CDR1 DFQATT, CDR2 SNEGSKA (reference sequence). Here the CDR3 reads CSAARGANRAGNEQFF. As DNA, the CDR3 is TGCAGTGCTGCGCGAGGCGCGAACAGGGCTGGCAATGAGCAGTTCTTC.